This TCR beta chain was sequenced for a study of T cell repertoires in ileal Crohn's disease. Method: immunoSEQ multiplex PCR; TCRdb's copy keeps in-frame clones and lacks some. Of approximately 3,700 clones listed, 85% are singletons. Time point given: neoterminal ileum biopsy at postoperative endoscopy, about 6 months after surgery. The receptor was derived from an adult with Crohn's disease. Sequencing input: ileal tissue.

The DNA for the CDR3 is TGTGCCAGCAGCTTAGACAGGGGGGAGACCCAGTACTTC. Translated: CASSLDRGETQYF. The chain recombines TRBV11-2 with TRBJ2-5; 7 positions match TRBD1. V lost 0 bases, J lost 5 bases, and 0 bases stayed unmatched. Per the germline V gene, CDR1 is SGHAT and CDR2 is FQNNGV. This CDR3 spans 13 amino acids. The complete variable domain, with remaining parts taken from reference TRBV11-2 and TRBJ2-5, reads EAGVAQSPRYKIIEKRQSVAFWCNPISGHATLYWYQQILGQGPKLLIQFQNNGVVDDSQLPKDRFSAERLKGVDSTLKIQPAKLEDSAVYLCASSLDRGETQYFGPGTRLLVL.